Described below is a single T cell receptor beta chain sequence and its context. The CDR3 is made up of 14 amino acids. Looked up from germline, CDR1 is LNHDA and CDR2 is SQIVND (reference sequence). V was pared by 6 bases and J by 1 base, with 12 bases between. The data belong to a study of blood T cell repertoires in COVID-19. The overall study: Both acute and convalescent COVID-19 samples were obtained from the United States, Italy and Spain. Nucleic acid was either cDNA or gDNA, and it came from T cells, B-cell-depleted T cells, or PBMCs.

In the authors' methods: Quantification of nucleated cells was approximated via reference gene primer amplification. Using immunoSEQ multiplex PCR, the repertoire was profiled, and TCRdb retains in-frame clones only, with some absent. V and J calls and clone size are those listed in that table; D and trimming were worked out from the DNA. The sample lists 150,000 to 200,000 clones; under 85% were seen once. This TCR was sampled from a man aged 55 to 69 who had recovered from COVID-19. V is TRBV19 and J is TRBJ1-1, with a tentative D call TRBD1 (6 bases). Material: peripheral blood. The CDR3 sequence is CASSSRQANTEAFF. The CDR3 DNA sequence: TGTGCCAGTAGCTCAAGACAGGCGAACACTGAAGCTTTCTTT.